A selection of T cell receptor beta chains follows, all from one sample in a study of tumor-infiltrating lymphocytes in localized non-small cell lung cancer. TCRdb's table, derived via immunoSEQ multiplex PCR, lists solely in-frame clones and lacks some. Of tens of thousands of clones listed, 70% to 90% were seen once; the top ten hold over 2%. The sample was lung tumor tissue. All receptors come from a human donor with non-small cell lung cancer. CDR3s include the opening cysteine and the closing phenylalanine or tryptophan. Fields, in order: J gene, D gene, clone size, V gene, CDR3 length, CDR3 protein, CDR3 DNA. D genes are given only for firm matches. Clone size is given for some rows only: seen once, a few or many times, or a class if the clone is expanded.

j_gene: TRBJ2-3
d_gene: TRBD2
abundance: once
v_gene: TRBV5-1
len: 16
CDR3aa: CASSFNPSGVGDTQYF
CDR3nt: TGCGCCAGCAGCTTTAACCCTAGCGGGGTGGGAGATACGCAGTATTTT

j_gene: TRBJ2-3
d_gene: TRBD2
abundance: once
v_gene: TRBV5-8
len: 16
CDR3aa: CASSPGLAGATDTQYF
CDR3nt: TGTGCCAGCAGCCCAGGACTAGCGGGTGCCACAGATACGCAGTATTTT

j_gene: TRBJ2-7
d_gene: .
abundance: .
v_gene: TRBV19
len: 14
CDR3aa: CASKEGGDFGEQYF
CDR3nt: TGTGCCAGTAAGGAAGGCGGGGATTTTGGCGAGCAGTACTTC

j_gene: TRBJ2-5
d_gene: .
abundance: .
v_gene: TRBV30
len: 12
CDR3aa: CAAERWVGTQYF
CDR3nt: TGTGCGGCTGAGCGTTGGGTCGGGACCCAGTACTTC

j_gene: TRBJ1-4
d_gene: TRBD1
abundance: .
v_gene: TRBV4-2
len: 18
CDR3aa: CASSPVRQGLATNEKLFF
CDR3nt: TGTGCCAGCAGCCCGGTGAGACAGGGATTAGCAACTAATGAAAAACTGTTTTTT

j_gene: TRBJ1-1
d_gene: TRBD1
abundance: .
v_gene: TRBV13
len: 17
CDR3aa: CASSTRDRGRSSGEAFF
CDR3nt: TGTGCCAGCAGCACCCGGGACAGGGGGCGCAGTTCCGGTGAAGCTTTCTTT

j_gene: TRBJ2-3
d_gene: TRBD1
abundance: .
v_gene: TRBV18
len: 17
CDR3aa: CASSPPGQSASTDTQYF
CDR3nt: TGTGCCAGCTCACCACCGGGACAGTCCGCTAGCACAGATACGCAGTATTTT

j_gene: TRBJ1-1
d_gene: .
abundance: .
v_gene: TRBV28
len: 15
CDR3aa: CASSLLGGGNTEAFF
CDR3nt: TGTGCCAGCAGTTTATTGGGGGGCGGGAACACTGAAGCTTTCTTT

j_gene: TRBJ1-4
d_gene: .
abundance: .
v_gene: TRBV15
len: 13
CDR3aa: CATSRENREKLFF
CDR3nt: TGTGCCACCAGCAGAGAGAACCGGGAAAAACTGTTTTTT

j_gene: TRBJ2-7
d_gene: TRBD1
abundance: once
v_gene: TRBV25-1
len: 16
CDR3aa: CASSEYRGQRSYEQYF
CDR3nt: TGTGCCAGCAGTGAATATAGGGGACAGCGATCCTACGAGCAGTACTTC

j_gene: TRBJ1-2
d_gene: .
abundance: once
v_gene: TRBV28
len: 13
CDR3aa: CASSSTREDGYTF
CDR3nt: TGTGCCAGCAGTTCCACTCGTGAGGATGGCTACACCTTC

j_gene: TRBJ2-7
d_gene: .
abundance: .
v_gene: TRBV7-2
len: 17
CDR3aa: CASSLDFPSSQAYEQYF
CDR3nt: TGTGCCAGCAGCTTAGACTTCCCCAGCAGCCAAGCTTACGAGCAGTACTTC

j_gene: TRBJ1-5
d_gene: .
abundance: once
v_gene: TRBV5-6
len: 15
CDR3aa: CASSLGQYSNQPQHF
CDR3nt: TGTGCCAGCAGCTTGGGACAATATAGCAATCAGCCCCAGCATTTT

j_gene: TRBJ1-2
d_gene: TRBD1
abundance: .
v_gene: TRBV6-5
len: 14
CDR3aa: CASSLGQGIVGYTF
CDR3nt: TGTGCCAGCAGCTTGGGACAGGGAATAGTCGGGTACACCTTC

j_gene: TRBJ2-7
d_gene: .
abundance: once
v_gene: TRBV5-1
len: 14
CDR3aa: CASTEGQGLREQYF
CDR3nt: TGCGCCAGCACGGAAGGCCAGGGGCTTCGCGAGCAGTACTTC

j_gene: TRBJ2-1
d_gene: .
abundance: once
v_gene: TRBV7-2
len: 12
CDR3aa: CASSFPGGEQFF
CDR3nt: TGTGCCAGCAGCTTCCCGGGCGGTGAGCAGTTCTTC

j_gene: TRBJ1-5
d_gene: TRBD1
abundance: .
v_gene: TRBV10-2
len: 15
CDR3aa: CASKRGQGSNQPQHF
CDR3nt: TGCGCCAGCAAGCGCGGACAGGGAAGCAATCAGCCCCAGCATTTT